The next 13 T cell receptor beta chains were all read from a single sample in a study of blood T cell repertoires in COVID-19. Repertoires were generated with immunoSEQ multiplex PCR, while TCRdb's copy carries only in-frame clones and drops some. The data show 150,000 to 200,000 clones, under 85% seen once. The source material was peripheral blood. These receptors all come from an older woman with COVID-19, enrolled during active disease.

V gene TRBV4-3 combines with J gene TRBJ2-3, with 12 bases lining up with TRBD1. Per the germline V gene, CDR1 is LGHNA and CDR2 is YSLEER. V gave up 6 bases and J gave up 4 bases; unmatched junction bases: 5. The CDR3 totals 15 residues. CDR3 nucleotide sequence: TGCGCCAGCAGTCTCGGGACAGGGGGCGCAGATACGCAGTATTTT. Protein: CASSLGTGGADTQYF.

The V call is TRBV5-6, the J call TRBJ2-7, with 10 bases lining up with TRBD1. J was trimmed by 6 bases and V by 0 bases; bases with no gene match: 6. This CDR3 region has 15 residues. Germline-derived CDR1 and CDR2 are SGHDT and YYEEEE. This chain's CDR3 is CASSLGPGTGVEQYF. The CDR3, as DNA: TGTGCCAGCAGCTTGGGACCCGGGACAGGGGTCGAGCAGTACTTC.

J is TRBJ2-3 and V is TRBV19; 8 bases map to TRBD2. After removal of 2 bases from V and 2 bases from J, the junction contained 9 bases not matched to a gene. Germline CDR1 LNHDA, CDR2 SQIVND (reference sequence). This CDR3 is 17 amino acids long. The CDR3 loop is CASSIRLASSLTDTQYF. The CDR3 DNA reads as TGTGCCAGTAGTATAAGACTAGCGAGTTCGCTCACAGATACGCAGTATTTT.

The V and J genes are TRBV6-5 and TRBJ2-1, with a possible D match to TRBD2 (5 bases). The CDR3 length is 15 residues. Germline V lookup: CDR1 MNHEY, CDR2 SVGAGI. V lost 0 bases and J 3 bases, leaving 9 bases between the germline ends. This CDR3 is CASSYSGLLYNEQFF. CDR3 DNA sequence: TGTGCCAGCAGTTACTCCGGACTCCTCTACAATGAGCAGTTCTTC.

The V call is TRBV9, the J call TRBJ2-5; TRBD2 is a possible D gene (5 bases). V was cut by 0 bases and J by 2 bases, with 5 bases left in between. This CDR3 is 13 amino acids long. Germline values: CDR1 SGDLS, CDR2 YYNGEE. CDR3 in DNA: TGTGCCAGCAGCGTAGGACTACAAGAGACCCAGTACTTC. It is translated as CASSVGLQETQYF.

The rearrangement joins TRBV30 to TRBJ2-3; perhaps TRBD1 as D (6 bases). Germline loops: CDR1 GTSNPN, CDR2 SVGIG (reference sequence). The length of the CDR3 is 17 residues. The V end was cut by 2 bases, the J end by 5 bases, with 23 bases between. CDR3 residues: CAWSITLGRGKGDTQYF. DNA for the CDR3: TGTGCCTGGAGTATTACCTTGGGCAGGGGTAAAGGAGATACGCAGTATTTT.

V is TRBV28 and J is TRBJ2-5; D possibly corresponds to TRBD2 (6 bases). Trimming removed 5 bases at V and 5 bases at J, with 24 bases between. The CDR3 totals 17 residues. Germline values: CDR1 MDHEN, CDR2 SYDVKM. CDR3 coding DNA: TGTGCCAGCAGTCCTACCCCGCAGCTGGGGAGCGGGGAGACCCAGTACTTC. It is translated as CASSPTPQLGSGETQYF.

The CDR3 sequence: CASSLQGALRNEQFF. CDR3 in DNA: TGTGCCAGCAGCTTACAGGGGGCGCTTAGGAATGAGCAGTTCTTC. The chain carries TRBV7-2 and TRBJ2-1; TRBD1 agrees at 8 bases. Trimming removed 2 bases from V and 7 bases from J; junction bases left unmatched: 7. This CDR3 spans 15 amino acids. Germline V lookup: CDR1 SGHTA, CDR2 FQGNSA. Full variable domain (remainder filled in from reference TRBV7-2 and TRBJ2-1): GAGVSQSPSNKVTEKGKDVELRCDPISGHTALYWYRQSLGQGLEFLIYFQGNSAPDKSGLPSDRFSAERTGGSVSTLTIQRTQQEDSAVYLCASSLQGALRNEQFFGPGTRLTVL.

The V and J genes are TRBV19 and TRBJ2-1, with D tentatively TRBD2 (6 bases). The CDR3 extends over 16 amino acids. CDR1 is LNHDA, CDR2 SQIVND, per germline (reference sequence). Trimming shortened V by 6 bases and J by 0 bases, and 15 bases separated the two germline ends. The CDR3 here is CASSRGTSLSYNEQFF. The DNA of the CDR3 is TGTGCCAGTAGCCGAGGGACTTCCCTCTCCTACAATGAGCAGTTCTTC.

In DNA, the CDR3 is TGTGCCAGCAGCCGGCACATGGGACAGTATCAGCCAGATACGCAGTATTTT. Protein product: CASSRHMGQYQPDTQYF. This chain connects TRBV13 to TRBJ2-3, with 7 bases lining up with TRBD1. After removal of 5 bases from V and 4 bases from J, the junction contained 15 bases not matched to a gene. This CDR3 is 17 amino acids long. Germline values: CDR1 PRHDT, CDR2 FYEKMQ (reference sequence).

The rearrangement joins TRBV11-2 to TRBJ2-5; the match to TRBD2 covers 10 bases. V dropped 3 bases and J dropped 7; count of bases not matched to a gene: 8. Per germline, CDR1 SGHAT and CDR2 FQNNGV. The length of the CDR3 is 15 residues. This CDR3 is CASSFGLAEGGTQYF. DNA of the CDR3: TGTGCCAGCAGCTTTGGACTAGCGGAGGGGGGGACCCAGTACTTC.

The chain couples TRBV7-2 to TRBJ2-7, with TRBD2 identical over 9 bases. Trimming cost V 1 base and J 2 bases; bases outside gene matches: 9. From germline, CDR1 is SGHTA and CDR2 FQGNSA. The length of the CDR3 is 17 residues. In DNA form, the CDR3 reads TGTGCCAGCAGCTTAGAAGGGTCTTCTAGCGGGACCTACGAGCAGTACTTC. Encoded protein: CASSLEGSSSGTYEQYF.

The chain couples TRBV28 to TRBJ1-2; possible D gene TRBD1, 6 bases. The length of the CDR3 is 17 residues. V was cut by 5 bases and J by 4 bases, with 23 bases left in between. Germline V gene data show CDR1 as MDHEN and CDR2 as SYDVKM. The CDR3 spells CASSPSGGQGQVYGYTF. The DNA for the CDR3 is TGTGCCAGCAGTCCCTCGGGGGGGCAGGGACAAGTCTATGGCTACACCTTC.